This T cell receptor (beta chain) was recorded in a study of blood T cell repertoires in COVID-19. Study in general: There were acute and convalescent COVID-19 samples, and they came from the United States, Italy and Spain.

Authors' data handling: The assay estimated nucleated cells by amplifying reference gene primers. Assay used: immunoSEQ multiplex PCR; TCRdb lists only in-frame clones, some missing. That table gives V, J and clone size, and the DNA gave D and trimming. Here the sample spans 150,000 to 200,000 clones, roughly 80% being singletons. The length of the CDR3 is 15 residues. Trimming cost V 3 bases and J 7 bases; bases outside gene matches: 3. The germline gives CDR1 SNHLY, CDR2 FYNNEI. Sequencing was done on a sample of peripheral blood. This chain uses TRBV2 with TRBJ1-6; 10 bases align to TRBD1. The origin of this receptor is a woman of 80 years or more with acute or convalescent COVID-19. CDR3 coding DNA: TGTGCCAGCAGTGACTGGGGACAGGGGAATTCACCCCTCCACTTT. Translation gives CASSDWGQGNSPLHF.